A selection of T cell receptor beta chains follows, all from one sample in a study of blood T cell repertoires in COVID-19. The assay was immunoSEQ multiplex PCR, and TCRdb's table has in-frame clones only and misses some. The data hold roughly 30,000 clones, with over 75% observed a single time. Sequenced: peripheral blood. Receptors were obtained from a human donor in a cohort sampled during active COVID-19. The donor label of this sample is uncertain. The CDR3 runs from the conserved cysteine through the conserved F or W. A D gene is named only where the DNA matches it firmly. Clone size is not always given. Where it is, it says once, few, many or a class for expanded clones.

CDR3 length	V gene	J gene	D gene	clone size	CDR3 DNA	CDR3 protein
14	TRBV11-2	TRBJ2-7	-	-	TGTGCCAGCAGCTTAATCGACAGGACCTACGAGCAGTACTTC	CASSLIDRTYEQYF
13	TRBV6-4	TRBJ1-2	TRBD1	-	TGTGCCAGCAGTAACGACAGGGGGGATGGCTACACCTTC	CASSNDRGDGYTF
14	TRBV6-2/TRBV6-3	TRBJ2-5	-	-	TGTGCCAGCAGCTCCGGGACAACGACGGAGACCCAGTACTTC	CASSSGTTTETQYF
14	TRBV6-1	TRBJ2-1	-	-	TGTGCCAGCAGTGAATGGGGAGGGGGCAATGAGCAGTTCTTC	CASSEWGGGNEQFF
15	TRBV5-1	TRBJ2-1	-	-	TGCGCCAGCAGCTTGACCGGGACTCCTCCGGTTGAGCAGTTCTTC	CASSLTGTPPVEQFF
13	TRBV6-2/TRBV6-3	TRBJ1-1	-	-	TGTGCCAGCAGTTGGACCCAGGGGACTGAAGCTTTCTTT	CASSWTQGTEAFF
14	TRBV6-6	TRBJ2-1	-	-	TGTGCCAGCAGCTACCAACAGGGTAACAATGAGCAGTTCTTC	CASSYQQGNNEQFF
17	TRBV6-1	TRBJ2-1	TRBD2	once	TGTGCCAGCAGTGAAGCGTGGGAGCGGGGCCCATACAATGAGCAGTTCTTC	CASSEAWERGPYNEQFF
15	TRBV20-1	TRBJ1-6	-	-	TGCAGTGCTAGTCAGGGCCAGGGGAATAATTCACCCCTCCACTTT	CSASQGQGNNSPLHF
17	TRBV4-1	TRBJ2-2	TRBD1	-	TGCGCCAGCAGCCAGCGGCAGGGGGCGCGGGACACCGGGGAGCTGTTTTTT	CASSQRQGARDTGELFF
16	TRBV2	TRBJ1-2	-	-	TGTGCCAGCAGTGAGGGGCCGGGCCGCGCTAACTATGGCTACACCTTC	CASSEGPGRANYGYTF
17	TRBV9	TRBJ2-3	TRBD2	-	TGTGCCAGCAGCGTTACTAGCGGGGGGCCGGGCGCAGATACGCAGTATTTT	CASSVTSGGPGADTQYF
16	TRBV11-1	TRBJ2-1	TRBD2	-	TGTGCCAGCCACCCGGCGGGGGACCCCCGCCCGCATGAGCAGTTCTTC	CASHPAGDPRPHEQFF
14	TRBV7-9	TRBJ1-1	TRBD1	few	TGTGCCAGCAGCTTGGGACAGGGGAGCTCTGAAGCTTTCTTT	CASSLGQGSSEAFF
12	TRBV12-3/TRBV12-4	TRBJ1-1	TRBD1	-	TGTGCCAGCACCCGGGACAGGGAAAAAGCTTTCTTT	CASTRDREKAFF
15	TRBV10-3	TRBJ2-1	TRBD2	-	TGTGCCATCAGGGCTAGCGGGAGCATATACAATGAGCAGTTCTTC	CAIRASGSIYNEQFF
15	TRBV9	TRBJ1-2	TRBD1	-	TGTGCCAGCAGCCCCGCCGGGACAGCCTGGGGTGGCTACACCTTC	CASSPAGTAWGGYTF
12	TRBV28	TRBJ1-2	-	-	TGTGCCAGCAGTTTCGAGGACTATGGCTACACCTTC	CASSFEDYGYTF
12	TRBV12-3/TRBV12-4	TRBJ2-7	-	-	TGTGCCAGCAGTTTAAACTTGCACGAGCAGTACTTC	CASSLNLHEQYF
15	TRBV6-2/TRBV6-3	TRBJ1-4	TRBD1	once	TGTGCCAGCAGTCACAGGGGAAGACCTAATGAAAAACTGTTTTTT	CASSHRGRPNEKLFF
16	TRBV6-1	TRBJ2-7	-	-	TGTGCCAGCAGTGTGCTACCAGGACAGAAAAACTACGAGCAGTACTTC	CASSVLPGQKNYEQYF
14	TRBV5-1	TRBJ1-1	-	-	TGCGCCAGCAGCTTGGACACCCAAGACACTGAAGCTTTCTTT	CASSLDTQDTEAFF
14	TRBV10-3	TRBJ1-6	-	-	TGTGCCATCAGTGACCAGGGAATGTATTCACCCCTCCACTTT	CAISDQGMYSPLHF
16	TRBV6-5	TRBJ2-1	TRBD2	-	TGTGCCAGCAGTTACGGGGGACTAGCGGGGAGGGATGAGCAGTTCTTC	CASSYGGLAGRDEQFF
14	TRBV10-3	TRBJ1-2	-	-	TGTGCCATCAGCGCCGGGGGACCGAGCTATGGCTACACCTTC	CAISAGGPSYGYTF
12	TRBV7-2	TRBJ1-6	-	-	TGTGCCAGCAGCCCCGGGATAGGACCCCTCCACTTT	CASSPGIGPLHF
20	TRBV1	TRBJ1-5	-	-	TGCACCAGCAGCCAAGACCAGACACAGCACAGGGGGCTAGGCAATCAGCCCCAGCATTTT	CTSSQDQTQHRGLGNQPQHF